This passage covers 4 T cell receptor beta chains from one sample sequenced in a study of control samples from healthy donors and cancer patients. Repertoires were generated with immunoSEQ multiplex PCR, while TCRdb's copy carries only in-frame clones and drops some. Of about 170,000 clones listed, around 95% are singletons. The specimen sequenced was blood. Receptor source: a woman between 55 and 75 years old in good health.

DNA for the CDR3: TGTGCCAGCTCAGCGGACGTAGGTTACCTGCCCGCGGGGGGACTGTTTTTT. Encoded protein: CASSADVGYLPAGGLFF. This chain joins TRBV18 and TRBJ1-4; a possible D gene is TRBD1 (5 bases). V lost 5 bases and J lost 13, with 29 bases in between. Germline V lookup: CDR1 KGHSH, CDR2 LQKENI. This CDR3 has 17 amino acids.

This chain uses TRBV10-2 with TRBJ1-5; D call uncertain. Trimming stripped 4 bases from V and 4 bases from J, with 8 bases between. This CDR3 spans 13 amino acids. Germline CDR1 reads WSHSY; CDR2 reads SAAADI. DNA of the CDR3: TGCGCCAGCAGTGGGAAAAGGAATCAGCCCCAGCATTTT. This encodes CASSGKRNQPQHF.

This clone was found a few times. The chain's CDR3 is CASSRGSFFQETQYF. As DNA, the CDR3 is TGTGCCAGCAGCCGCGGGAGCTTCTTCCAAGAGACCCAGTACTTC. The chain couples TRBV7-2 to TRBJ2-5, with 7 positions matching TRBD2. The CDR3 totals 15 residues. The V gene end was trimmed by 5 bases and the J gene end by 1 base; junction bases not matched to a gene: 7. CDR1 and CDR2 from the germline V gene are SGHTA and FQGNSA.

About this clone: This same CDR3 is encoded by further DNA sequences in the sample. The chain recombines TRBV6-5 with TRBJ1-3; D not certain. CDR3 size: 16 residues. Deletions cut 0 bases from V and 0 bases from J, with 9 bases between. In germline, CDR1 is MNHEY, CDR2 SVGAGI. CDR3 in DNA: TGTGCCAGCAGTTACTCGACGACGGGCTCTGGAAACACCATATATTTT. Its translation: CASSYSTTGSGNTIYF.